A single sample is the source of the 29 T cell receptor beta chains below, sequenced in a study of shared clonotypes between healthy human individuals. Libraries were prepared by immunoSEQ multiplex PCR; TCRdb keeps only in-frame clonotypes and omits some of them. The table has about 1 million clones, under 80% seen once. Specimen: memory CD4+ T cells sorted from blood. Subset indicated: CD45RA-negative fraction. These receptors were obtained from a man younger than 30 in good health.

This clone showed up just once. The same CDR3 arises from other DNA sequences in this sample as well. V usage is TRBV7-2 and J usage is TRBJ1-5; maybe TRBD1 (5 bases). Germline V CDR1 and CDR2: SGHTA, FQGNSA. Trimming cost V 4 bases and J 7 bases, with 11 bases left between them. This CDR3 contains 13 residues. This chain's CDR3 is CASSSQGNQPQHF. CDR3 nucleotides: TGTGCCAGCAGCTCTCAGGGTAACCAGCCCCAGCATTTT.

This sequence joins TRBV27 and TRBJ1-1, with 9 bases aligning to TRBD1. This CDR3 comprises 13 residues. Germline V gives CDR1 MNHEY, CDR2 SMNVEV (reference sequence). V lost 5 bases and J lost 4; bases outside the gene matches: 2. The CDR3 nucleotides are TGTGCCAGCAGTGCACAGGGGGCCACTGAAGCTTTCTTT. Residues: CASSAQGATEAFF.

On this clone itself: Distinct nucleotide sequences in the sample also encode this CDR3. The J gene is TRBJ2-1, the V gene TRBV7-2, with 8 bases matching TRBD2. V shed 4 bases and J 3 bases; nucleotides not matched to a gene: 5. This CDR3 spans 15 amino acids. Germline-derived CDR1 and CDR2 are SGHTA and FQGNSA. The CDR3 DNA sequence: TGTGCCAGCAGCTCCAGTAGCGGGGTCTACAATGAGCAGTTCTTC. Protein product: CASSSSSGVYNEQFF.

About this clone itself: Other DNA variants within this sample encode the same CDR3. CDR3: CASSLEGSSYEQYF. The CDR3, as DNA: TGTGCCAGCAGCTTAGAAGGGAGCTCCTACGAGCAGTACTTC. The chain carries TRBV7-9 and TRBJ2-7, with a weak D call TRBD2 (5 bases). Deletions cut 1 base from V and 0 bases from J, with 7 bases between. The germline gives CDR1 SEHNR, CDR2 FQNEAQ (reference sequence). This CDR3 comprises 14 residues.

The chain is built from TRBV7-2 and TRBJ1-2, with no clear D. V lost 5 bases, J lost 3 bases, and 16 bases lay in between. This CDR3 region has 15 residues. From germline, CDR1 is SGHTA and CDR2 FQGNSA. The CDR3 DNA is TGTGCCAGCAGCCCACGACCCTTGGGTGACTATGGCTACACCTTC. It specifies CASSPRPLGDYGYTF.

V and J are TRBV5-5 and TRBJ2-7, with TRBD1 matching over 9 bases. Germline V gene data show CDR1 as SGHKS and CDR2 as YYEKEE (reference sequence). The V and J ends lost 2 bases and 1 base, in that order; junction bases with no gene match: 10. This CDR3 region has 17 residues. DNA for the CDR3: TGTGCCAGCAGCTTTAGGCCCGGGACAGGGTCATCCTACGAGCAGTACTTC. Its translation: CASSFRPGTGSSYEQYF.

The gene calls are TRBV6-6 and TRBJ2-1, with TRBD2 matching over 13 bases. CDR3 length: 15 amino acids. V was clipped by 4 bases and J by 12 bases; unmatched bases: 9. Germline V CDR1 and CDR2: MNHNY, SVGAGI (reference sequence). The CDR3 DNA reads TGTGCCAGCAGTTCGACTAGCGGGAGGACCCCGGCGCAGTTCTTC. This gives the protein CASSSTSGRTPAQFF.

The V gene is TRBV4-2, the J gene TRBJ2-5; TRBD1 matches 7 bases. Germline trimming cut 4 bases from V and 2 bases from J; bases unmatched to any gene: 7. This CDR3 spans 15 amino acids. The germline CDR1 and CDR2 sequences are LGHNA and YNFKEQ. The CDR3: CASSPSTGLQETQYF. Here the CDR3 DNA reads TGTGCCAGCAGCCCATCGACAGGGTTACAAGAGACCCAGTACTTC.

The gene calls are TRBV5-1 and TRBJ1-2, with D possibly matching TRBD1 (6 bases). Looked up from germline, CDR1 is SGHRS and CDR2 is YFSETQ. Trimming left V 0 bases short and J 7 bases short, with 13 bases between. CDR3 length: 14 residues. The CDR3 nucleotides read TGCGCCAGCAGCTTGGGCGGGGGCGCCGGTGGCTACACCTTC. This sequence encodes CASSLGGGAGGYTF.

The CDR3 reads CASRGGLVMVHEQFF. The CDR3 nucleotides are TGTGCCAGCAGGGGGGGACTAGTTATGGTCCATGAGCAGTTCTTC. The chain combines TRBV6-5 with TRBJ2-1; 8 bases map to TRBD2. Germline V gene data show CDR1 as MNHEY and CDR2 as SVGAGI. V gave up 6 bases and J gave up 8 bases; unmatched junction bases: 12. The CDR3 covers 15 residues.

Regarding this clone: A much larger clone lies a single base off, so this may be a read error. The chain links TRBV6-5 to TRBJ2-7; 7 positions match TRBD1. CDR1 and CDR2 from the germline V gene are MNHEY and SVGAGI. Trimming removed 5 bases from V and 2 bases from J; junction bases left unmatched: 3. CDR3 length: 13 amino acids. As DNA, the CDR3 is TGTGCCAGCAGTCCGGGACAGCCCTACGAGCAGTACTTC. Translating it yields CASSPGQPYEQYF.

This sequence joins TRBV11-2 and TRBJ1-6; a possible D gene is TRBD1 (6 bases). Between the trimmed V and J ends, which lost 1 base and 12 bases, there was a span of 22 bases. The CDR3 has 17 residues. Germline CDR1 reads SGHAT; CDR2 reads FQNNGV. The CDR3: CASSLATGQASTLPLHF. Here the CDR3 DNA reads TGTGCCAGCAGCTTAGCCACAGGGCAAGCGTCTACGTTACCCCTCCACTTT.

V and J are TRBV6-1 and TRBJ1-2; TRBD1 matches 9 bases. Germline CDR1 and CDR2: MNHNS and SASEGT. There are 17 residues in the CDR3. After removal of 1 base from V and 5 bases from J, the junction contained 11 bases not matched to a gene. The CDR3 DNA is TGTGCCAGCAGTGAAGGAGGACAGGGGAGACTGAGATATGGCTACACCTTC. Translated, it gives CASSEGGQGRLRYGYTF.

This clone occurred once. This chain uses TRBV2 with TRBJ1-4; 7 nucleotides agree with TRBD1. Germline V gene sequence: CDR1 SNHLY, CDR2 FYNNEI. Losses at the gene ends were 6 bases for V and 8 bases for J; bases not matched to a gene: 9. CDR3 length: 14 residues. CDR3 DNA sequence: TGTGCCAGCAGGCGACAGGGACGTGGCGAAAAACTGTTTTTT. This encodes CASRRQGRGEKLFF.

The chain employs TRBV5-4 and TRBJ2-1; 7 bases agree with TRBD2. CDR1 and CDR2 from the germline V gene are SGHNT and YYREEE (reference sequence). CDR3 length: 16 amino acids. V trimming: 0 bases; J trimming: 4 bases; junction bases outside the gene matches: 7. In DNA, the CDR3 is TGTGCCAGCAGCTTGGCCACGGGAGGATCTTACAATGAGCAGTTCTTC. Protein: CASSLATGGSYNEQFF.

The gene calls are TRBV10-3 and TRBJ2-1; D gene ambiguous. Germline-derived CDR1 and CDR2 are ENHRY and SYGVKD. The germline V and J ends were trimmed by 2 bases and 8 bases, with 10 bases remaining between them. The CDR3 is made up of 13 amino acids. This CDR3 is CAISEGFADEQFF. CDR3 sequence (DNA): TGTGCCATCAGTGAGGGTTTTGCGGATGAGCAGTTCTTC.

The gene calls are TRBV9 and TRBJ2-5; TRBD1 is a possible D gene (5 bases). CDR1 and CDR2 from the germline V gene are SGDLS and YYNGEE. This CDR3 is 14 amino acids long. Between the trimmed V and J ends, which lost 1 base and 2 bases, there was a span of 9 bases. CDR3 amino acids: CASSVQGGQETQYF. The CDR3 DNA follows: TGTGCCAGCAGCGTACAGGGCGGACAAGAGACCCAGTACTTC.

This clone was seen once. V is TRBV4-2 and J is TRBJ2-1; the match to TRBD1 covers 8 bases. V was clipped by 1 base and J by 4 bases; unmatched bases: 6. There are 16 residues in the CDR3. Germline CDR1 is LGHNA and CDR2 is YNFKEQ. The CDR3 DNA reads as TGTGCCAGCAGCCAAGTGGGGGACAGGAGATACAATGAGCAGTTCTTC. It translates to CASSQVGDRRYNEQFF.

The chain has TRBV7-2 and TRBJ2-2; D uncertain. This CDR3 spans 15 amino acids. Trimming stripped 1 base from V and 2 bases from J, with 8 bases between. From germline, CDR1 is SGHTA and CDR2 FQGNSA. CDR3 in amino acids: CASSLVAANTGELFF. Here the CDR3 DNA reads TGTGCCAGCAGCTTAGTAGCAGCTAACACCGGGGAGCTGTTTTTT.

The J gene is TRBJ2-7, the V gene TRBV10-3, with 9 bases identical to TRBD2. Unmatched junction bases numbered 3, after V lost 0 bases and J lost 0 bases. Per the germline V gene, CDR1 is ENHRY and CDR2 is SYGVKD. This CDR3 comprises 16 residues. In DNA, the CDR3 is TGTGCCATCAGTGAGTCGGGACTAGCAGCCTCCTACGAGCAGTACTTC. Residues: CAISESGLAASYEQYF.

The chain joins TRBV7-2 to TRBJ2-3, with D tentatively TRBD2 (5 bases). The V end was cut by 5 bases, the J end by 3 bases, with 9 bases between. Germline CDR1 reads SGHTA; CDR2 reads FQGNSA. The CDR3 runs to 13 residues. The CDR3 loop is CASSRTRTDTQYF. In DNA form, the CDR3 reads TGTGCCAGCAGCCGGACTCGGACAGATACGCAGTATTTT.

The chain is built from TRBV5-6 and TRBJ2-6, with 7 bases fitting TRBD1. The germline gives CDR1 SGHDT, CDR2 YYEEEE. The CDR3 length is 15 residues. Trimming took 4 bases from V and 2 from J; bases not matched to a gene: 3. CDR3 DNA sequence: TGTGCCAGCAGCATTACAGGGGCTGGGGCCAACGTCCTGACTTTC. Residues: CASSITGAGANVLTF. Full variable domain (outside the CDR3, taken from reference TRBV5-6 and TRBJ2-6): DAGVTQSPTHLIKTRGQQVTLRCSPKSGHDTVSWYQQALGQGPQFIFQYYEEEERQRGNFPDRFSGHQFPNYSSELNVNALLLGDSALYLCASSITGAGANVLTFGAGSRLTVL.

This chain joins TRBV7-2 and TRBJ1-2; no definite D call. Trimming stripped 1 base from V and 8 bases from J, with 8 bases between. Germline V gene data show CDR1 as SGHTA and CDR2 as FQGNSA. The CDR3 loop spans 12 amino acids. CDR3 DNA sequence: TGTGCCAGCAGCTTAGATAAGGGCGGCTACACCTTC. Protein sequence: CASSLDKGGYTF.

DNA of the CDR3: TGTGCCAGCAGCTCGGCCGCGGGATATGAGCAGTACTTC. Translation: CASSSAAGYEQYF. The V gene is TRBV7-2, the J gene TRBJ2-7; tentatively, D is TRBD2 (6 bases). The V gene's germline CDR1 is SGHTA and CDR2 FQGNSA. This CDR3 contains 13 residues. V lost 4 bases and J lost 7, with 14 bases in between. Combining the CDR3 with reference TRBV7-2 and TRBJ2-7 gives the whole variable domain GAGVSQSPSNKVTEKGKDVELRCDPISGHTALYWYRQSLGQGLEFLIYFQGNSAPDKSGLPSDRFSAERTGGSVSTLTIQRTQQEDSAVYLCASSSAAGYEQYFGPGTRLTVT.

The rearrangement joins TRBV29-1 to TRBJ1-2; D unclear. In germline, CDR1 is SQVTM, CDR2 ANQGSEA. This CDR3 has 12 amino acids. Trimming removed 7 bases from V and 2 bases from J, with 11 bases in between. The CDR3 loop is CSERGPNYGYTF. As DNA, the CDR3 is TGCAGCGAACGCGGACCGAACTATGGCTACACCTTC. Together with reference TRBV29-1 and TRBJ1-2, the CDR3 gives the full variable domain: SAVISQKPSRDICQRGTSLTIQCQVDSQVTMMFWYRQQPGQSLTLIATANQGSEATYESGFVIDKFPISRPNLTFSTLTVSNMSPEDSSIYLCSERGPNYGYTFGSGTRLTVV.

The chain is built from TRBV5-8 and TRBJ2-6, with D possibly matching TRBD1 (6 bases). The germline V and J ends were trimmed by 4 bases and 2 bases, with 19 bases remaining between them. CDR1 and CDR2 (germline): SGHTS, YDEGEE. The CDR3 contains 18 residues. The CDR3 DNA sequence: TGTGCCAGCAGCCTATACAGGGTAGACCTTGCTGGGGCCAACGTCCTGACTTTC. Translating it yields CASSLYRVDLAGANVLTF.

The chain combines TRBV5-1 with TRBJ2-1; 7 bases agree with TRBD1. V trimming: 4 bases; J trimming: 0 bases; junction bases outside the gene matches: 4. CDR1 and CDR2 (germline): SGHRS, YFSETQ. The CDR3 spans 15 residues. CDR3 DNA: TGCGCCAGCAGCCGTACAGGGGACTCCTACAATGAGCAGTTCTTC. It specifies CASSRTGDSYNEQFF.

The genes are TRBV30 and TRBJ1-6, with TRBD1 matching over 7 bases. The CDR3 runs 13 residues. With V trimmed by 2 bases and J by 9 bases, 4 bases remained unmatched. Germline lookup yields CDR1 GTSNPN and CDR2 SVGIG (reference sequence). Written as DNA, the CDR3 is TGTGCCTGGAGTCCAGGGGGAAGTTCACCCCTCCACTTT. Protein sequence: CAWSPGGSSPLHF.

This chain links TRBV28 with TRBJ1-1; no clear D gene. The germline gives CDR1 MDHEN, CDR2 SYDVKM. V was cut by 5 bases and J by 5 bases, with 6 bases left in between. The CDR3 is 11 amino acids. CDR3 DNA sequence: TGTGCCAGCAGTACCGCGACTGAAGCTTTCTTT. Protein: CASSTATEAFF.